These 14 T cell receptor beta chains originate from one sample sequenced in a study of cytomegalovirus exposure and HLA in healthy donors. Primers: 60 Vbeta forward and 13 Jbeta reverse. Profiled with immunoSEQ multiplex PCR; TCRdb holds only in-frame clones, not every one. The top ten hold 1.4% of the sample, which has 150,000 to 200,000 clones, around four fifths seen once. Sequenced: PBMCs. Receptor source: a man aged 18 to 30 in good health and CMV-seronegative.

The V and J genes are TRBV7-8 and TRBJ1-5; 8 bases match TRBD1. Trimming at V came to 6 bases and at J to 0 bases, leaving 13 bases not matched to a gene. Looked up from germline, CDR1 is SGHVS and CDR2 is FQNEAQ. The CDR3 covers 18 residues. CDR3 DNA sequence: TGTGCCAGCAGTCTGACAGGGGCGATAGAATATAGCAATCAGCCCCAGCATTTT. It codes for CASSLTGAIEYSNQPQHF.

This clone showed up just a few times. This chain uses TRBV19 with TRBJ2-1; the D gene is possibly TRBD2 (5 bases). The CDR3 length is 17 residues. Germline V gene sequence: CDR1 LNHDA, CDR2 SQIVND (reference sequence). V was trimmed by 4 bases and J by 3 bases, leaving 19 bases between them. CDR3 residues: CASSRTSTTLIYNEQFF. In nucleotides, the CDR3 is TGTGCCAGTAGTAGAACTTCGACTACCTTAATCTACAATGAGCAGTTCTTC.

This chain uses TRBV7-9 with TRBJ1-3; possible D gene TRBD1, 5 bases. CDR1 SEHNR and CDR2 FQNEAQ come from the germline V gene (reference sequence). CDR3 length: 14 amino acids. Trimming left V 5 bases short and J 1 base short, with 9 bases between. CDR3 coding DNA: TGTGCCAGCAGCCCATCAGGGTCTGGAAACACCATATATTTT. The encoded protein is CASSPSGSGNTIYF.

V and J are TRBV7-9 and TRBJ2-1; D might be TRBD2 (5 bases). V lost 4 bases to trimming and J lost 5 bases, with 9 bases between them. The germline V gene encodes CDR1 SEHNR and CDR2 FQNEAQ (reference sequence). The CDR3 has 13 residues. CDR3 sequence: CASSSGLHNEQFF. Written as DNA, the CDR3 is TGTGCCAGCAGCTCCGGACTTCACAATGAGCAGTTCTTC.

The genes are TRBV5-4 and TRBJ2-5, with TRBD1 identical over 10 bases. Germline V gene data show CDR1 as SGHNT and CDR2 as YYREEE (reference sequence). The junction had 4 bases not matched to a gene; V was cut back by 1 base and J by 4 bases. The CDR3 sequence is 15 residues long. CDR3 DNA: TGTGCCAGCAGCTTGAGACAGGGGGCGCGAGAGACCCAGTACTTC. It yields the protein CASSLRQGARETQYF.

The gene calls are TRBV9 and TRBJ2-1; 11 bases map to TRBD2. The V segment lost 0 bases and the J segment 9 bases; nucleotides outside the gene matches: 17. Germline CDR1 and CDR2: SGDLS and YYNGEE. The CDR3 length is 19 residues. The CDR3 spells CASSVEGGVRLAGRSEQFF. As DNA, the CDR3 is TGTGCCAGCAGCGTAGAAGGTGGAGTTAGACTAGCGGGACGTAGTGAGCAGTTCTTC.

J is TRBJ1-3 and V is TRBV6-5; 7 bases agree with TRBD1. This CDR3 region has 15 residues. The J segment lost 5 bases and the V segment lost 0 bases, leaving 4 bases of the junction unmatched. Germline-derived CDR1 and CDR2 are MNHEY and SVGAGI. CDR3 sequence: CASSYSGDRRNTIYF. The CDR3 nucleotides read TGTGCCAGCAGTTACTCGGGGGACAGAAGAAACACCATATATTTT.

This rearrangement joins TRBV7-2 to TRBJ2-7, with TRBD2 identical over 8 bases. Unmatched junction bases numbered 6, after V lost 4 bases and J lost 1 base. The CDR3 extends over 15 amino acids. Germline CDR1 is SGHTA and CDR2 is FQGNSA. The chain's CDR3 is CASSSRVAGSYEQYF. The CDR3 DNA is TGTGCCAGCAGCTCCAGGGTAGCGGGGTCCTACGAGCAGTACTTC.

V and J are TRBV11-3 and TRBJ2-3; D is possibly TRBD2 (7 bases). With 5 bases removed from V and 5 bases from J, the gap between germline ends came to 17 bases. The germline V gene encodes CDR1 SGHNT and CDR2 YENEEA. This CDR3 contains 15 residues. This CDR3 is CASSPGTTGGDTQYF. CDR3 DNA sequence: TGTGCCAGCAGCCCCGGGACAACGGGGGGAGATACGCAGTATTTT.

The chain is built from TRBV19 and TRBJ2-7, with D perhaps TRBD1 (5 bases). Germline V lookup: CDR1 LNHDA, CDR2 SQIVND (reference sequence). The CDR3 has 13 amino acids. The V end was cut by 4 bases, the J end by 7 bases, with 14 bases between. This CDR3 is CASSTYRQTEQYF. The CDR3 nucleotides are TGTGCCAGTAGTACCTACCGACAGACAGAGCAGTACTTC.

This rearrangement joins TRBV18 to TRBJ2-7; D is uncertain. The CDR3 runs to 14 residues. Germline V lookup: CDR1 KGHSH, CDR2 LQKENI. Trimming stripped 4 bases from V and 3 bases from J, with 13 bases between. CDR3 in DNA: TGTGCCAGCTCACTGTGGCCCTTAATCTACGAGCAGTACTTC. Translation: CASSLWPLIYEQYF. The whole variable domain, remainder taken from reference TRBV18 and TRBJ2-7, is NAGVMQNPRHLVRRRGQEARLRCSPMKGHSHVYWYRQLPEEGLKFMVYLQKENIIDESGMPKERFSAEFPKEGPSILRIQQVVRGDSAAYFCASSLWPLIYEQYFGPGTRLTVT.

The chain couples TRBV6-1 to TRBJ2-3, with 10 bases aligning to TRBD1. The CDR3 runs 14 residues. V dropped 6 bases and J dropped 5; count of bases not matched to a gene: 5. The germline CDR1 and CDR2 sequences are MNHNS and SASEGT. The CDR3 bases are TGTGCCAGCAGGGGACAGGGGTCTATAGATACGCAGTATTTT. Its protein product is CASRGQGSIDTQYF.

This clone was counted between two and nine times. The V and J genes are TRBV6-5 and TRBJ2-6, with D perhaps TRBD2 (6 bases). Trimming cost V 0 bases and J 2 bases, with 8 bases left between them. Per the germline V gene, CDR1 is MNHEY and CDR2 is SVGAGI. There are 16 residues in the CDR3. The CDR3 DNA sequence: TGTGCCAGCAGTTACTCCTGGGGGGCTGGGGCCAACGTCCTGACTTTC. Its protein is CASSYSWGAGANVLTF.

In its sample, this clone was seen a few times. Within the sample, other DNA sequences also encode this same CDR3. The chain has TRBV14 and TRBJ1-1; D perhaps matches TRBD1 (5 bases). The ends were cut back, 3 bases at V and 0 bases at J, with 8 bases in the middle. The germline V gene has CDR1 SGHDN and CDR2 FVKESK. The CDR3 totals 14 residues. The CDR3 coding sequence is TGTGCCAGCAGCCAGGCAGGGATGAACACTGAAGCTTTCTTT. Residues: CASSQAGMNTEAFF.